These T cell receptor beta chains were read from a single sample in a study of metastatic and nonmetastatic thyroid tumors. TCRdb recomputed clones from the PCR reads via MiXCR. The sample lists over 50,000 clones, 30% occurring once. The material sequenced was blood. The receptors derive from a female donor with papillary thyroid cancer or a benign thyroid nodule (not recorded which). Some clones in this sample may be carry-over from other donors' samples. The CDR3 runs from the conserved cysteine through the conserved F or W. The D gene is left open where the match is weak. Clone size is stated in some rows and not others, as once, few, many or a class when expanded.

>once|TRBD2|15|TRBJ2-5|TRBV20-1
CSARAEAGGPETQYF
TGCAGTGCTAGAGCTGAGGCGGGAGGGCCGGAGACCCAGTACTTC
>NA|TRBD1|13|TRBJ2-7|TRBV7-2
CASSLVDRDEQYF
TGTGCCAGCAGCTTAGTGGACAGGGACGAGCAGTACTTC
>few|TRBD1|13|TRBJ2-2|TRBV30
CAKGQGDTGELFF
TGTGCCAAAGGACAGGGCGACACCGGGGAGCTGTTTTTT
>NA|NA|14|TRBJ2-2|TRBV4-1
CASSQGGATGELFF
TGCGCCAGCAGCCAAGGGGGGGCCACCGGGGAGCTGTTTTTT
>NA|NA|16|TRBJ1-1|TRBV6-5
CASSYSRGRRSTEAFF
TGTGCCAGCAGTTACTCCAGGGGTAGAAGGAGCACTGAAGCTTTCTTT
>NA|TRBD1|13|TRBJ2-1|TRBV19
CASTPDRGHEQFF
TGTGCCAGTACTCCTGACAGGGGCCATGAGCAGTTCTTC
>NA|TRBD1|16|TRBJ2-2|TRBV24-1
CATSDPGTGATGELFF
TGTGCCACCAGTGATCCAGGGACAGGGGCGACCGGGGAGCTGTTTTTT
>NA|TRBD1|18|TRBJ1-6|TRBV6-2/TRBV6-3
CAVNVRETGGTYNSPLHF
TGTGCCGTGAACGTTAGGGAGACAGGGGGTACTTATAATTCACCCCTCCACTTT
>few|NA|13|TRBJ1-2|TRBV11-3
CASSSDRGYGYTF
TGTGCCAGCAGCTCCGACCGGGGCTATGGCTACACCTTC
>medium-sized|TRBD2|16|TRBJ2-3|TRBV28
CASSTGLAGDTDTQYF
TGTGCCAGCAGTACGGGACTAGCGGGAGACACAGATACGCAGTATTTT
>NA|NA|15|TRBJ1-1|TRBV6-1
CASSGGVSGNTEAFF
TGTGCCAGCAGTGGGGGGGTTAGTGGGAACACTGAAGCTTTCTTT
>NA|NA|17|TRBJ2-1|TRBV5-6
CASSLFPGLSSYNEQFF
TGTGCCAGCAGCTTGTTCCCGGGGCTGAGCTCCTACAATGAGCAGTTCTTC
>NA|TRBD2|15|TRBJ2-5|TRBV6-1
CASSELAGGPETQYF
TGTGCCAGCAGTGAACTAGCGGGAGGGCCAGAGACCCAGTACTTC
>NA|NA|14|TRBJ1-2|TRBV11-2
CASSIRGIDYGYTF
TGTGCCAGCAGCATTCGGGGGATCGACTATGGCTACACCTTC
>medium-sized|NA|15|TRBJ2-2|TRBV6-2/TRBV6-3
CASSARTDNTGELFF
TGTGCCAGCAGCGCCAGGACAGATAACACCGGGGAGCTGTTTTTT
>many|TRBD1|14|TRBJ1-6|TRBV18
CASSPQQGLAPLHF
TGTGCCAGCTCACCACAACAGGGGTTAGCGCCCCTCCACTTT
>NA|NA|14|TRBJ2-2|TRBV12-3/TRBV12-4
CASSLVVSPGELFF
TGTGCCAGCAGTTTAGTCGTCTCGCCCGGGGAGCTGTTTTTT
>NA|NA|15|TRBJ1-5|TRBV12-3/TRBV12-4
CASSHKGRLNQPQHF
TGTGCCAGCAGCCATAAAGGACGGTTAAATCAGCCCCAGCATTTT
>NA|TRBD1|15|TRBJ1-1|TRBV5-1
CASSIRTGGFTEAFF
TGCGCCAGCAGCATCAGGACAGGAGGATTCACTGAAGCTTTCTTT
>NA|NA|16|TRBJ1-6|TRBV19
CASSGGPSSYNSPLHF
TGTGCCAGTAGCGGTGGGCCGAGCTCCTATAATTCACCCCTCCACTTT
>NA|TRBD1|15|TRBJ2-3|TRBV5-1
CASSFLRTGTDTQYF
TGCGCCAGCAGCTTCCTACGGACAGGGACAGATACGCAGTATTTT
>few|NA|13|TRBJ1-1|TRBV19
CASSLTGDTEAFF
TGTGCCAGTAGTCTGACAGGAGACACTGAAGCTTTCTTT
>few|TRBD1|14|TRBJ1-2|TRBV15
CATSSRQGYYGYTF
TGTGCCACCAGCAGCAGACAGGGGTACTATGGCTACACCTTC
>few|TRBD2|18|TRBJ2-1|TRBV6-1
CASSPRLAVMSSYNEQFF
TGTGCCAGCAGCCCCCGGCTAGCGGTTATGAGCTCCTACAATGAGCAGTTCTTC
>few|TRBD1|14|TRBJ2-7|TRBV27
CASSTTGTGYEQYF
TGTGCCAGCAGTACCACCGGGACAGGCTACGAGCAGTACTTC
>few|NA|15|TRBJ2-5|TRBV6-2/TRBV6-3
CASSPTRQGGETQYF
TGTGCCAGCAGCCCCACCCGACAGGGAGGCGAGACCCAGTACTTC
>few|NA|14|TRBJ1-3|TRBV6-1
CASTLRSTGNTIYF
TGTGCCAGCACCCTGAGGTCAACTGGAAACACCATATATTTT
>NA|TRBD1|13|TRBJ2-5|TRBV29-1
CSAADRYQETQYF
TGCAGCGCCGCGGACAGGTACCAAGAGACCCAGTACTTC
>many|NA|20|TRBJ1-1|TRBV6-4
CASSGDVDSGHLHGRTEAFF
TGTGCCAGCAGTGGAGACGTCGATTCAGGACACTTGCACGGGAGGACTGAAGCTTTCTTT
>few|NA|12|TRBJ2-7|TRBV28
CASSSTIYEQYF
TGTGCCAGCAGCTCTACGATCTACGAGCAGTACTTC
>NA|NA|14|TRBJ1-5|TRBV7-2
CASSHRFSNQPQHF
TGTGCCAGCAGCCACAGGTTTAGCAATCAGCCCCAGCATTTT
>NA|NA|14|TRBJ1-2|TRBV30
CAWRGDTGLYGYTF
TGTGCCTGGAGAGGGGACACCGGGCTTTATGGCTACACCTTC
>NA|NA|16|TRBJ2-2|TRBV11-2
CASSLGDFWGPGELFF
TGTGCCAGCAGCTTGGGGGATTTTTGGGGGCCCGGGGAGCTGTTTTTT
>NA|NA|13|TRBJ1-2|TRBV28
CASSLRGSYGYTF
TGTGCCAGCAGTCTCAGGGGTAGCTATGGCTACACCTTC
>few|TRBD1|13|TRBJ2-7|TRBV6-1
CASSSGQGYEQYF
TGTGCCAGCAGCTCGGGACAGGGTTACGAGCAGTACTTC
>NA|NA|16|TRBJ1-1|TRBV6-1
CASSPLDGGAQTEAFF
TGTGCCAGCAGTCCGCTAGATGGGGGCGCTCAGACTGAAGCTTTCTTT
>NA|NA|14|TRBJ2-3|TRBV7-8
CASSLDGTGDTQYF
TGTGCCAGCAGCTTAGATGGGACCGGAGATACGCAGTATTTT
>NA|NA|12|TRBJ1-2|TRBV6-1
CASSDRMYGYTF
TGTGCCAGCAGTGACAGAATGTATGGCTACACCTTC
>many|TRBD2|16|TRBJ2-1|TRBV27
CASSHRLAGAVNEQFF
TGTGCCAGCAGTCACCGACTAGCGGGAGCCGTAAATGAGCAGTTCTTC